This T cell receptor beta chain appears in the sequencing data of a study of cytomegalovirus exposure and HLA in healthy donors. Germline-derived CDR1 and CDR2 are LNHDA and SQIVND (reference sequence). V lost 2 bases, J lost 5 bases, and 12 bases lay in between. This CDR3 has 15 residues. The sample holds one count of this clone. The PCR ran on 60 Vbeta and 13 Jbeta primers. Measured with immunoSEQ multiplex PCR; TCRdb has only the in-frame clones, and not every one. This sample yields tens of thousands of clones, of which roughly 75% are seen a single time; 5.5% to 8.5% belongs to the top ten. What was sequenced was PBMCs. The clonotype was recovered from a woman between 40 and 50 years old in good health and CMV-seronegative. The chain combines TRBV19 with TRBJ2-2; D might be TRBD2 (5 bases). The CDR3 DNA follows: TGTGCCAGTAGTATAAAAGGACTGGGGACCGGGGAGCTGTTTTTT. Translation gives CASSIKGLGTGELFF.